These 29 T cell receptor beta chains were sequenced from one sample in a study of pediatric ulcerative colitis. TCRdb's table, derived via immunoSEQ multiplex PCR, lists solely in-frame clones and lacks some. The table shows 36,000 or so clones, with around three quarters occurring only once. One to two pinch biopsies were taken from the rectum during colonoscopy. The sequencing sample was made of gut tissue. These TCRs come from a boy between 5 and 17 years old with moderate ulcerative colitis.

This clone was counted only a few times. The CDR3 DNA is TGTGCCAGCAGTTACTCCAGGGGTGGCGACGAGCAGTACTTC. Translation gives CASSYSRGGDEQYF. The chain couples TRBV6-6 to TRBJ2-7, with D possibly TRBD1 on 6 matching bases. From germline, CDR1 is MNHNY and CDR2 SVGAGI (reference sequence). Between the trimmed V and J ends, which lost 0 bases and 5 bases, there was a span of 11 bases. The CDR3 length is 14 residues.

This chain connects TRBV15 to TRBJ1-2; 7 positions match TRBD1. The trim removed 11 bases at V and 11 bases at J, leaving 14 bases unmatched. Germline V gene data show CDR1 as LNHNV and CDR2 as YYDKDF (reference sequence). CDR3 size: 12 residues. The CDR3 bases are TGTGCCTCTTCTTGGGACAGCAGCCAATACACCTTC. It encodes CASSWDSSQYTF.

The chain employs TRBV5-4 and TRBJ2-2; TRBD2 aligns across 8 bases. V lost 6 bases to trimming and J lost 7 bases; unmatched junction nucleotides: 8. CDR3 size: 14 residues. CDR1 and CDR2 from the germline V gene are SGHNT and YYREEE (reference sequence). The CDR3 loop is CASNDPREVGELFF. CDR3 DNA: TGTGCCAGCAACGACCCGCGGGAGGTCGGGGAGCTGTTTTTT.

This chain links TRBV10-3 with TRBJ1-2; TRBD1 might be the D (5 bases). The germline V gene has CDR1 ENHRY and CDR2 SYGVKD. The CDR3 runs 13 residues. The V end lost 4 bases, the J end lost 6 bases, and 12 bases lay between the germline ends. CDR3 nucleotides: TGTGCCATCAGTGGGGGCGCAAGAGATGGCTACACCTTC. This codes for CAISGGARDGYTF.

This clone has only a few counts. The chain recombines TRBV18 with TRBJ2-7; the D call may be TRBD1 or TRBD2 (6 bases each). The germline CDR1 and CDR2 sequences are KGHSH and LQKENI. V lost 6 bases and J 5 bases, leaving 17 bases between the germline ends. The CDR3 length is 14 residues. As DNA, the CDR3 is TGTGCCAGCTCGGCGGTGGAGGGGGTCCACGAGCAGTACTTC. It specifies CASSAVEGVHEQYF.

V usage is TRBV6-6 and J usage is TRBJ2-4; the match to TRBD1 covers 8 bases. The CDR3 extends over 14 amino acids. With V trimmed by 3 bases and J by 6 bases, 4 bases remained unmatched. Germline V CDR1 and CDR2: MNHNY, SVGAGI (reference sequence). The CDR3 DNA follows: TGTGCCAGCAGTTATGGACAGGGTTCAAACATTCAGTACTTC. It is translated as CASSYGQGSNIQYF.

CDR3 DNA: TGCGCCAGCAGCCAGACCCTGGGGCACACTGAAGCTTTCTTT. This translates into CASSQTLGHTEAFF. V is TRBV4-3 and J is TRBJ1-1; perhaps TRBD1 as D (5 bases). The germline gives CDR1 LGHNA, CDR2 YSLEER. Deletions cut 3 bases from V and 3 bases from J, with 11 bases between. CDR3 size: 14 residues.

The gene calls are TRBV5-4 and TRBJ1-2; 8 nucleotides line up with TRBD1. CDR3 length: 13 residues. J was trimmed by 8 bases and V by 1 base; bases with no gene match: 4. Germline assignment: CDR1 SGHNT and CDR2 YYREEE (reference sequence). CDR3 region: CASSLLQGEGYTF. The CDR3 nucleotides read TGTGCCAGCAGCTTGCTACAGGGGGAGGGCTACACCTTC.

This clone was seen more than once but under ten times. The rearrangement uses TRBV15 and TRBJ1-4; D remains ambiguous. V shed 8 bases and J shed 4 bases, with 8 bases lying between them. The CDR3 length is 12 residues. Germline assignment: CDR1 LNHNV and CDR2 YYDKDF (reference sequence). CDR3 sequence reads: CATGRLNEKLFF. CDR3 coding DNA: TGTGCCACCGGGAGACTTAATGAAAAACTGTTTTTT.

For the CDR3, the DNA is TGTGCCAGCAGCCCATTCCAGGAGTCCTACAATGAGCAGTTCTTC. It codes for CASSPFQESYNEQFF. The chain couples TRBV5-4 to TRBJ2-1; D is unresolved. The CDR3 is made up of 15 amino acids. The V end was cut by 4 bases, the J end by 1 base, with 12 bases between. Per germline, CDR1 SGHNT and CDR2 YYREEE (reference sequence).

This rearrangement joins TRBV28 to TRBJ2-1, with 7 bases that match TRBD2. V lost 3 bases to trimming and J lost 5 bases; unmatched junction nucleotides: 16. In germline, CDR1 is MDHEN, CDR2 SYDVKM. The CDR3 runs to 18 residues. For the CDR3, the DNA is TGTGCCAGCAGTTTGATCTTTGGGGGAGGGCCTACGGACAATGAGCAGTTCTTC. Translation gives CASSLIFGGGPTDNEQFF.

The chain is built from TRBV9 and TRBJ1-3, with D uncertain. This CDR3 is 15 amino acids long. The V and J ends lost 2 bases and 0 bases respectively, with 9 bases between them. Germline-derived CDR1 and CDR2 are SGDLS and YYNGEE. Here the CDR3 DNA reads TGTGCCAGCAGCGTTGACGGAACCTCTGGAAACACCATATATTTT. This encodes CASSVDGTSGNTIYF.

The chain uses TRBV7-2 and TRBJ1-2; 7 nucleotides agree with TRBD1. V trimming: 2 bases; J trimming: 8 bases; junction bases outside the gene matches: 8. The CDR3 contains 14 residues. Per the germline V gene, CDR1 is SGHTA and CDR2 is FQGNSA. CDR3 loop: CASSLQGVEGGYTF. The CDR3 bases are TGTGCCAGCAGCTTACAGGGGGTTGAAGGAGGCTACACCTTC.

This chain connects TRBV7-9 to TRBJ2-1, with D possibly matching TRBD2 (6 bases). The CDR3 has 15 residues. In germline, CDR1 is SEHNR, CDR2 FQNEAQ (reference sequence). The V and J ends lost 9 bases and 0 bases respectively, with 15 bases between them. The CDR3 bases are TGTGCCAGAGCCCCACTCGGGAGCTCCTACAATGAGCAGTTCTTC. It is translated as CARAPLGSSYNEQFF.

The chain's CDR3 is CASSLGGHSPLHF. The CDR3 nucleotides read TGTGCCAGCAGCTTAGGGGGACACTCACCCCTCCACTTT. V is TRBV11-3 and J is TRBJ1-6, with a possible D match to TRBD1 (6 bases). Between the trimmed V and J ends, which lost 1 base and 10 bases, there was a span of 8 bases. The CDR3 is made up of 13 amino acids. CDR1 is SGHNT, CDR2 YENEEA, per germline.

The CDR3 spells CSVMGATNEKLFF. Here the CDR3 DNA reads TGCAGCGTTATGGGGGCCACTAATGAAAAACTGTTTTTT. The V call is TRBV29-1, the J call TRBJ1-4, with a possible D match to TRBD1 (6 bases). The CDR3 contains 13 residues. Trimming took off 5 bases at V and 2 bases at J, with 9 bases between the two ends. Germline CDR1 is SQVTM and CDR2 is ANQGSEA.

V is TRBV19 and J is TRBJ2-7; D is uncertain. Germline CDR1 reads LNHDA; CDR2 reads SQIVND (reference sequence). V shed 5 bases and J shed 3 bases, with 5 bases lying between them. The CDR3 loop spans 11 amino acids. This CDR3 is CASSVDYEQYF. The CDR3 bases are TGTGCCAGTAGTGTGGACTACGAGCAGTACTTC.

This chain uses TRBV7-6 with TRBJ2-3; D is unresolved. There are 12 residues in the CDR3. Germline V gene data show CDR1 as SGHVS and CDR2 as FNYEAQ. The V gene lost 5 bases and the J gene lost 6 bases, with 9 bases spanning the gap. This CDR3 is CASSLTPDTQYF. The CDR3, as DNA: TGTGCCAGCAGCCTAACCCCCGATACGCAGTATTTT.

V and J are TRBV4-3 and TRBJ2-5; D is possibly TRBD1 or TRBD2 (6 bases each). Between the trimmed V and J ends, which lost 4 bases and 4 bases, there was a span of 10 bases. The length of the CDR3 is 13 residues. Germline lookup yields CDR1 LGHNA and CDR2 YSLEER. CDR3 amino acids: CASSRGGRETQYF. DNA for the CDR3: TGCGCCAGCAGCCGAGGGGGGCGAGAGACCCAGTACTTC.

The chain combines TRBV18 with TRBJ2-3; D may be TRBD1 or TRBD2 (5 bases each). Trimming took off 2 bases at V and 2 bases at J, with 11 bases between the two ends. CDR1 and CDR2 (germline): KGHSH, LQKENI. CDR3 length equals 15 residues. CDR3 sequence (DNA): TGTGCCAGCTCACCAGTCGGGACGGTCACAGATACGCAGTATTTT. It is translated as CASSPVGTVTDTQYF.

The rearrangement links TRBV5-1 to TRBJ2-3; 14 bases fit TRBD2. The germline gives CDR1 SGHRS, CDR2 YFSETQ. CDR3 length: 19 amino acids. The trim removed 3 bases at V and 6 bases at J, leaving 15 bases unmatched. CDR3 DNA: TGCGCCAGCAGCTCCCGACTAGCGGGAGGGCCTGGGGGGTCGGATACGCAGTATTTT. Its translation is CASSSRLAGGPGGSDTQYF.

This clone showed up just a few times. The chain links TRBV5-1 to TRBJ2-2; the match to TRBD1 covers 8 bases. The CDR3 length is 17 residues. In germline, CDR1 is SGHRS, CDR2 YFSETQ. The junction had 7 bases not matched to a gene; V was cut back by 0 bases and J by 3 bases. CDR3 sequence: CASSLGPRGQDTGELFF. CDR3 bases: TGCGCCAGCAGCTTGGGGCCCAGGGGGCAGGACACCGGGGAGCTGTTTTTT.

The rearrangement joins TRBV2 to TRBJ2-3; 9 bases are shared with TRBD1. The CDR3 runs 15 residues. Germline V gene data show CDR1 as SNHLY and CDR2 as FYNNEI. Trimming removed 6 bases from V and 4 bases from J; junction bases left unmatched: 8. The DNA of the CDR3 is TGTGCCAGCAGCCGGGACAGGGATCATTCAGATACGCAGTATTTT. It encodes CASSRDRDHSDTQYF.

This clone was counted once. The genes are TRBV5-1 and TRBJ1-4; D remains ambiguous. Trimming stripped 2 bases from V and 8 bases from J, with 13 bases between. CDR1 and CDR2 (germline): SGHRS, YFSETQ. The CDR3 loop spans 14 amino acids. CDR3 nucleotide sequence: TGCGCCAGCAGCTTTCGGAACGCCGACGAAAAACTGTTTTTT. This encodes CASSFRNADEKLFF. The variable domain in full, completed from reference TRBV5-1 and TRBJ1-4, reads KAGVTQTPRYLIKTRGQQVTLSCSPISGHRSVSWYQQTPGQGLQFLFEYFSETQRNKGNFPGRFSGRQFSNSRSEMNVSTLELGDSALYLCASSFRNADEKLFFGSGTQLSVL.

This clone was recorded only once. The V gene is TRBV28, the J gene TRBJ1-2; 7 positions agree with TRBD1. The CDR3 sequence is 14 residues long. The ends lost 8 bases at V and 3 bases at J; junction bases unmatched: 9. Per germline, CDR1 MDHEN and CDR2 SYDVKM. The CDR3 nucleotides read TGTGCCAGCCTTGACGTAGGGACAGACTATGGCTACACCTTC. Amino acids: CASLDVGTDYGYTF.

V gene TRBV2 combines with J gene TRBJ1-2; the D is unclear. This CDR3 is 13 amino acids long. Germline CDR1 and CDR2: SNHLY and FYNNEI. V shed 4 bases and J shed 4 bases, with 10 bases lying between them. CDR3 protein: CASSGRVSYGYTF. CDR3 coding DNA: TGTGCCAGCAGTGGTCGGGTCAGCTATGGCTACACCTTC. Using reference TRBV2 and TRBJ1-2 for the parts outside the CDR3, the full variable domain is EPEVTQTPSHQVTQMGQEVILRCVPISNHLYFYWYRQILGQKVEFLVSFYNNEISEKSEIFDDQFSVERPDGSNFTLKIRSTKLEDSAMYFCASSGRVSYGYTFGSGTRLTVV.

This chain links TRBV10-3 with TRBJ2-5, with D perhaps matching TRBD1 (5 bases). The ends were cut back, 1 base at V and 3 bases at J, with 9 bases in the middle. CDR1 is ENHRY, CDR2 SYGVKD, per germline. The CDR3 has 14 amino acids. In nucleotides, the CDR3 is TGTGCCATCAGTGAGTTTGCAGGGAAAGAGACCCAGTACTTC. It specifies CAISEFAGKETQYF.

The chain employs TRBV7-2 and TRBJ2-7, with a tentative D call TRBD2 (6 bases). The CDR3 runs to 16 residues. V was pared by 1 base and J by 5 bases, with 18 bases between. CDR1 SGHTA and CDR2 FQGNSA come from the germline V gene. The CDR3 sequence: CASSLEPWAGSDEQYF. DNA for the CDR3: TGTGCCAGCAGCTTAGAGCCATGGGCGGGGAGTGACGAGCAGTACTTC. The full variable domain, with the rest looked up from reference TRBV7-2 and TRBJ2-7, is GAGVSQSPSNKVTEKGKDVELRCDPISGHTALYWYRQSLGQGLEFLIYFQGNSAPDKSGLPSDRFSAERTGGSVSTLTIQRTQQEDSAVYLCASSLEPWAGSDEQYFGPGTRLTVT.

A single count supports this clone. DNA of the CDR3: TGTGCCAGCAGTTTATGGGGGCCCTCGGGGAACACTGAAGCTTTCTTT. Encoded protein: CASSLWGPSGNTEAFF. This chain joins TRBV27 and TRBJ1-1, with a tentative D call TRBD1 (6 bases). The CDR3 loop spans 16 amino acids. Germline CDR1 and CDR2: MNHEY and SMNVEV (reference sequence). Trimming took off 1 base at V and 1 base at J, with 13 bases between the two ends.